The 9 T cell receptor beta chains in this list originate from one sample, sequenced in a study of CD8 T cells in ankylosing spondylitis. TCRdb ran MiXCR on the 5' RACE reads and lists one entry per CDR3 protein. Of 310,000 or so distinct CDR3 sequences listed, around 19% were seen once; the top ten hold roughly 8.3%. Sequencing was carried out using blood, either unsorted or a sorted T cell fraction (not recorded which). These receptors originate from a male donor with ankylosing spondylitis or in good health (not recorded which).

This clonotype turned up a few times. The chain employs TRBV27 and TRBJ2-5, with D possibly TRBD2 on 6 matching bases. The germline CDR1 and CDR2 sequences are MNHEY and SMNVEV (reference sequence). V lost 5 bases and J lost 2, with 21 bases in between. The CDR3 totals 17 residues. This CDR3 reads CASSPLLASQVQETQYF. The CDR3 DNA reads TGTGCCAGCAGTCCCCTTCTAGCGTCGCAGGTTCAAGAGACCCAGTACTTC.

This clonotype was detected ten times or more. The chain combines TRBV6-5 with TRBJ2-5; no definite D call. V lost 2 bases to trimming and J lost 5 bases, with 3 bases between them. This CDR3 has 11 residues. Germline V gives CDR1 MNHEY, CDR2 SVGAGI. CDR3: CASSYGETQYF. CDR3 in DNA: TGTGCCAGCAGTTACGGTGAGACCCAGTACTTC.

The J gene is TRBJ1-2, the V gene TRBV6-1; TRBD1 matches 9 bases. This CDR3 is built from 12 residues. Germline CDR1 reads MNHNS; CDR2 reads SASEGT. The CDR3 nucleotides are TGTGGCACGGACAGGGGTAACTATGGCTACACCTTC. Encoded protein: CGTDRGNYGYTF.

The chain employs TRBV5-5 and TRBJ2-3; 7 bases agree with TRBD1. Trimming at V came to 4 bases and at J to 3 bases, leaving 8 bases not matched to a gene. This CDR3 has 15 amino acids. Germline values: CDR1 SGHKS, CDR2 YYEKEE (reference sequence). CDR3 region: CASSPGQPLTDTQYF. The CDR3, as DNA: TGTGCCAGCAGCCCGGGACAGCCCCTAACAGATACGCAGTATTTT.

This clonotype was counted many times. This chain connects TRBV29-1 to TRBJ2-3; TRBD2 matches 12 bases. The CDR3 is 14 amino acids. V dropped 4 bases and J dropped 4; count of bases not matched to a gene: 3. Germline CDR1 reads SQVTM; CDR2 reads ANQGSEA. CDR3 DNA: TGCAGCGTTGTACTAGCGGGAGGCCCAGATACGCAGTATTTT. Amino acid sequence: CSVVLAGGPDTQYF.

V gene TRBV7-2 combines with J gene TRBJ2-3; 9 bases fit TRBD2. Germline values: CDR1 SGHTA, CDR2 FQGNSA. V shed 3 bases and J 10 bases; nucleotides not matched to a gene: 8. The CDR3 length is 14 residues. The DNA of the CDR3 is TGTGCCAGCAGCTTGGGGACTAGCCCTACCGCGCAGTATTTT. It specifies CASSLGTSPTAQYF. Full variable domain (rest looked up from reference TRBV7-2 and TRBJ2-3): GAGVSQSPSNKVTEKGKDVELRCDPISGHTALYWYRQSLGQGLEFLIYFQGNSAPDKSGLPSDRFSAERTGGSVSTLTIQRTQQEDSAVYLCASSLGTSPTAQYFGPGTRLTVL.

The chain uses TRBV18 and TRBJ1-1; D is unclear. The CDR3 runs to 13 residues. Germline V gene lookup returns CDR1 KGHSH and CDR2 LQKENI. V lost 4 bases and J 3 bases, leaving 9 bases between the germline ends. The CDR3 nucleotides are TGTGCCAGCTCACGAACTAGGGACACTGAAGCTTTCTTT. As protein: CASSRTRDTEAFF.

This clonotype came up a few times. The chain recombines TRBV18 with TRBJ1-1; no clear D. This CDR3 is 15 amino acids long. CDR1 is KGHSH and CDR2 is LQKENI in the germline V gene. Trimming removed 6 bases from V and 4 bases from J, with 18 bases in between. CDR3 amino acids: CASSVRAGGGTEAFF. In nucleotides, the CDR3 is TGTGCCAGCTCGGTCCGGGCGGGAGGAGGCACTGAAGCTTTCTTT. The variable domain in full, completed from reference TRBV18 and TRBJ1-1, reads NAGVMQNPRHLVRRRGQEARLRCSPMKGHSHVYWYRQLPEEGLKFMVYLQKENIIDESGMPKERFSAEFPKEGPSILRIQQVVRGDSAAYFCASSVRAGGGTEAFFGQGTRLTVV.

CDR3: CATSSGVVPYGYTF. The CDR3 DNA sequence: TGTGCCACCAGCTCAGGGGTGGTTCCCTATGGCTACACCTTC. The J gene is TRBJ1-2, the V gene TRBV24-1, with D perhaps TRBD1 (6 bases). V lost 7 bases and J lost 4, with 15 bases in between. The germline V gene encodes CDR1 KGHDR and CDR2 SFDVKD. This CDR3 spans 14 amino acids.